Following are 27 T cell receptor beta chains from one sample sequenced in a study of shared clonotypes between healthy human individuals (dated by TCRdb to 2018 to 2021). Receptor libraries were prepared by the immunoSEQ multiplex PCR assay. The table was pulled from immuneACCESS by TCRdb, which kept in-frame rearrangements only. Such tables lose some clones; where checked, under half of the loss comes from unresolved V genes, and the rest has no known cause. Counted in this sample were about 2 million clones; around 96% of them appeared once. The biggest ten clones account for roughly 1% of the sample. CD8 naive samples consisted of CD45RO-negative cells that were positively selected for CCR7, yielding a CD45RA+CCR7+ population without TemRA cells. The specimen was naive CD8+ T cells sorted from blood. The sample's cell subset or site label, decoded: CD45RA+CCR7+. The receptors were sampled from a man between 18 and 35 years old in good health.

This rearrangement joins TRBV5-5 to TRBJ1-1; no reliable D call. Trimming took 5 bases from V and 0 from J, leaving 8 bases between them. The germline V gene encodes CDR1 SGHKS and CDR2 YYEKEE (reference sequence). CDR3 length: 13 residues. CDR3 residues: CASSNGLNTEAFF. The CDR3 DNA follows: TGTGCCAGCAGTAATGGACTGAACACTGAAGCTTTCTTT.

This chain joins TRBV11-3 and TRBJ2-7; D perhaps matches TRBD2 (6 bases). Germline lookup yields CDR1 SGHNT and CDR2 YENEEA. The V end was cut by 1 base, the J end by 1 base, with 11 bases between. The CDR3 is 15 residues long. The CDR3 DNA follows: TGTGCCAGCAGCTTAGGAGCAGGGAGGTCCTACGAGCAGTACTTC. Protein sequence: CASSLGAGRSYEQYF. Full variable domain (outside the CDR3, taken from reference TRBV11-3 and TRBJ2-7): EAGVVQSPRYKIIEKKQPVAFWCNPISGHNTLYWYLQNLGQGPELLIRYENEEAVDDSQLPKDRFSAERLKGVDSTLKIQPAELGDSAVYLCASSLGAGRSYEQYFGPGTRLTVT.

The V gene is TRBV4-1, the J gene TRBJ2-3; no clear D gene. Deletions cut 3 bases from V and 2 bases from J, with 9 bases between. Per germline, CDR1 MGHRA and CDR2 YSYEKL. The CDR3 totals 14 residues. The CDR3 loop is CASSQRRTTDTQYF. DNA of the CDR3: TGCGCCAGCAGCCAGAGGCGGACCACAGATACGCAGTATTTT.

This clone was counted once. Other nucleotide sequences from this sample produce the same CDR3. The chain is built from TRBV27 and TRBJ1-1, with D tentatively TRBD1 (5 bases). The V and J ends lost 5 bases and 0 bases respectively, with 13 bases between them. The CDR3 extends over 15 amino acids. The germline V gene encodes CDR1 MNHEY and CDR2 SMNVEV (reference sequence). CDR3 residues: CASSLGGPMNTEAFF. The CDR3 coding sequence is TGTGCCAGCAGTCTCGGGGGACCCATGAACACTGAAGCTTTCTTT.

For this clone: Other DNA variants within this sample encode the same CDR3. The J gene is TRBJ2-7, the V gene TRBV11-2; D is perhaps TRBD2 (6 bases). Trimming pared 8 bases from V and 0 bases from J, leaving 11 bases between. CDR3 length equals 13 residues. Germline values: CDR1 SGHAT, CDR2 FQNNGV. The CDR3: CASSLGGSYEQYF. CDR3 nucleotides: TGTGCCAGCTCCTTGGGGGGCTCCTACGAGCAGTACTTC.

In regard to this clone: Germline and junction disagree at one end, which may indicate a read error. The V gene is TRBV27, the J gene TRBJ2-7; 8 bases are a match to TRBD1. There are 14 residues in the CDR3. CDR1 is MNHEY and CDR2 is SMNVEV in the germline V gene (reference sequence). As DNA, the CDR3 is TGTGCCAGCAGGTGGAGGACAGGGTCCTCCGAGCAGTACTTC. This encodes CASRWRTGSSEQYF.

The genes are TRBV5-5 and TRBJ2-7, with D unclear. Per germline, CDR1 SGHKS and CDR2 YYEKEE (reference sequence). There are 14 residues in the CDR3. V shed 2 bases and J shed 0 bases, with 9 bases lying between them. CDR3 region: CASSFSHTSYEQYF. DNA of the CDR3: TGTGCCAGCAGCTTCAGCCATACCTCCTACGAGCAGTACTTC.

This chain uses TRBV7-2 with TRBJ2-7; D ambiguous. Trimming pared 3 bases from V and 1 base from J, leaving 7 bases between. Germline loops: CDR1 SGHTA, CDR2 FQGNSA. CDR3 length equals 13 residues. Here the CDR3 DNA reads TGTGCCAGCAGCTTCAACCCTTCCTACGAGCAGTACTTC. This sequence encodes CASSFNPSYEQYF.

This chain connects TRBV5-1 to TRBJ2-7; 7 positions match TRBD1. The CDR3 consists of 16 residues. J lost 5 bases, V lost 0 bases, and 11 bases had no gene match. Looked up from germline, CDR1 is SGHRS and CDR2 is YFSETQ. In nucleotides, the CDR3 is TGCGCCAGCAGCTTGGAGGCAGGGGGACAATCCCACGAGCAGTACTTC. Translation: CASSLEAGGQSHEQYF.

The genes are TRBV19 and TRBJ1-6, with D hard to call. Germline loops: CDR1 LNHDA, CDR2 SQIVND (reference sequence). V gave up 1 base and J gave up 10 bases, with 5 bases separating them. The CDR3 is 12 residues long. DNA for the CDR3: TGTGCCAGTAGTATAGCGGCATCACCCCTCCACTTT. Residues: CASSIAASPLHF.

The chain has TRBV4-1 and TRBJ2-7; possible D gene TRBD2, 5 bases. From germline, CDR1 is MGHRA and CDR2 YSYEKL. The V and J ends lost 4 bases and 5 bases respectively, with 12 bases between them. CDR3 size: 13 residues. This CDR3 reads CASSLTLANEQYF. In DNA, the CDR3 is TGCGCCAGCAGCCTAACTTTAGCGAACGAGCAGTACTTC.

CDR3: CASSQDVTGGSYEQYF. As DNA, the CDR3 is TGCGCCAGCAGCCAAGATGTGACAGGGGGCTCCTACGAGCAGTACTTC. This chain uses TRBV4-1 with TRBJ2-7; 9 nucleotides align to TRBD1. The CDR3 runs 16 residues. With V trimmed by 0 bases and J by 0 bases, 3 bases remained unmatched. Germline CDR1 is MGHRA and CDR2 is YSYEKL.

The CDR3 reads CASSLLLDTQYF. The CDR3 DNA sequence: TGTGCCAGCAGTCTACTACTGGATACGCAGTATTTT. V is TRBV6-1 and J is TRBJ2-3; D gene ambiguous. This CDR3 has 12 residues. Germline values: CDR1 MNHNS, CDR2 SASEGT. The V gene lost 5 bases and the J gene lost 6 bases, with 9 bases spanning the gap.

The chain recombines TRBV4-3 with TRBJ2-2, with 8 bases fitting TRBD1. Germline V CDR1 and CDR2: LGHNA, YSLEER. The CDR3 sequence is 18 residues long. After removal of 4 bases from V and 4 bases from J, the junction contained 14 bases not matched to a gene. In DNA, the CDR3 is TGCGCCAGCAGCCCCACGGGAGCAGGGGGCGAGGGCACCGGGGAGCTGTTTTTT. Its protein product is CASSPTGAGGEGTGELFF.

The rearrangement joins TRBV27 to TRBJ2-1; the match to TRBD2 covers 10 bases. J gave up 7 bases and V 4 bases, and 10 bases lay outside the gene matches. The germline gives CDR1 MNHEY, CDR2 SMNVEV (reference sequence). CDR3 length: 16 amino acids. CDR3 protein: CASSSPGLAVHNEQFF. The CDR3 DNA sequence: TGTGCCAGCAGTTCCCCCGGACTAGCGGTACATAATGAGCAGTTCTTC.

The chain joins TRBV4-1 to TRBJ2-5, with a weak D call TRBD2 (6 bases). V gave up 5 bases and J gave up 2 bases, with 18 bases separating them. Per the germline V gene, CDR1 is MGHRA and CDR2 is YSYEKL. The length of the CDR3 is 16 residues. The CDR3 nucleotides are TGCGCCAGCAGCTTGGGAGGTCAGGGAAGGCAAGAGACCCAGTACTTC. Translating gives CASSLGGQGRQETQYF.

The V gene is TRBV5-1, the J gene TRBJ2-2; D is undetermined. From germline, CDR1 is SGHRS and CDR2 YFSETQ. This CDR3 is 16 amino acids long. Between the trimmed V and J ends, which lost 5 bases and 1 base, there was a span of 15 bases. The CDR3 region is CASSTDWPRNTGELFF. CDR3 nucleotides: TGCGCCAGCAGTACTGACTGGCCGAGGAACACCGGGGAGCTGTTTTTT. Full variable domain (missing parts from reference TRBV5-1 and TRBJ2-2): KAGVTQTPRYLIKTRGQQVTLSCSPISGHRSVSWYQQTPGQGLQFLFEYFSETQRNKGNFPGRFSGRQFSNSRSEMNVSTLELGDSALYLCASSTDWPRNTGELFFGEGSRLTVL.

This sequence joins TRBV6-5 and TRBJ2-6; no firm D call. CDR1 is MNHEY and CDR2 is SVGAGI in the germline V gene. This CDR3 has 15 amino acids. The V end lost 0 bases, the J end lost 3 bases, and 6 bases lay between the germline ends. CDR3 amino acids: CASSYSDYGANVLTF. For the CDR3, the DNA is TGTGCCAGCAGTTACTCAGATTATGGGGCCAACGTCCTGACTTTC.

This rearrangement joins TRBV27 to TRBJ2-1; 7 nucleotides match TRBD2. The V gene end was trimmed by 4 bases and the J gene end by 4 bases; junction bases not matched to a gene: 7. The CDR3 loop spans 15 amino acids. Germline CDR1 and CDR2: MNHEY and SMNVEV (reference sequence). DNA for the CDR3: TGTGCCAGCAGTTCAGTACTAGCGCCTTACAATGAGCAGTTCTTC. It translates to CASSSVLAPYNEQFF.

The V call is TRBV9, the J call TRBJ1-2; TRBD1 might be the D (6 bases). Trimming took off 0 bases at V and 4 bases at J, with 13 bases between the two ends. CDR3 size: 15 residues. CDR1 and CDR2 from the germline V gene are SGDLS and YYNGEE. For the CDR3, the DNA is TGTGCCAGCAGCGTAGAGGGGACATCTTCCTATGGCTACACCTTC. Protein product: CASSVEGTSSYGYTF.

The rearrangement uses TRBV2 and TRBJ1-6, with TRBD1 matching 7 bases. J lost 6 bases, V lost 7 bases, and 12 bases had no gene match. Germline V gene lookup returns CDR1 SNHLY and CDR2 FYNNEI. The CDR3 totals 16 residues. CDR3 sequence: CASTRGGQALNSPLHF. DNA of the CDR3: TGTGCCAGCACCCGGGGTGGACAGGCCCTTAATTCACCCCTCCACTTT.

This clone was counted once. The CDR3 bases are TGTGCCAGCAGCTTTTCGGGAGGCCCACCTACGCAGTATTTT. Protein: CASSFSGGPPTQYF. V usage is TRBV5-4 and J usage is TRBJ2-3; 7 bases map to TRBD2. V lost 2 bases and J lost 8; bases outside the gene matches: 8. The CDR3 is made up of 14 amino acids. Germline CDR1 reads SGHNT; CDR2 reads YYREEE (reference sequence).

About this clone itself: Other DNA sequences in the sample encode the same CDR3. The chain recombines TRBV19 with TRBJ2-3, with D perhaps TRBD2 (6 bases). CDR1 is LNHDA, CDR2 SQIVND, per germline (reference sequence). The CDR3 length is 15 residues. The ends were cut back, 2 bases at V and 0 bases at J, with 9 bases in the middle. DNA of the CDR3: TGTGCCAGTAGTATATCAGGGACTAGCACAGATACGCAGTATTTT. Amino acid sequence: CASSISGTSTDTQYF. Using reference TRBV19 and TRBJ2-3 for the parts outside the CDR3, the full variable domain is DGGITQSPKYLFRKEGQNVTLSCEQNLNHDAMYWYRQDPGQGLRLIYYSQIVNDFQKGDIAEGYSVSREKKESFPLTVTSAQKNPTAFYLCASSISGTSTDTQYFGPGTRLTVL.

The rearrangement joins TRBV5-6 to TRBJ2-7; no reliable D call. Germline values: CDR1 SGHDT, CDR2 YYEEEE. CDR3 size: 14 residues. V lost 2 bases to trimming and J lost 3 bases, with 12 bases between them. The CDR3 reads CASSFDIGVYEQYF. The CDR3 nucleotides read TGTGCCAGCAGCTTTGACATTGGAGTCTACGAGCAGTACTTC.

The rearrangement uses TRBV6-1 and TRBJ2-7; 11 nucleotides agree with TRBD2. Germline CDR1 is MNHNS and CDR2 is SASEGT. This CDR3 region has 14 residues. The ends lost 6 bases at V and 5 bases at J; junction bases unmatched: 6. The CDR3: CASSLLAGVHEQYF. The CDR3 DNA is TGTGCCAGCAGCCTACTAGCGGGAGTCCACGAGCAGTACTTC.

About this clone itself: Within the sample, other DNA sequences also encode this same CDR3. The rearrangement uses TRBV4-3 and TRBJ2-7; D gene uncertain. Germline assignment: CDR1 LGHNA and CDR2 YSLEER. V lost 0 bases and J lost 2, with 8 bases in between. This CDR3 region has 14 residues. Here the CDR3 reads CASSQDLGPYEQYF. The CDR3 DNA sequence: TGCGCCAGCAGCCAAGATCTCGGACCCTACGAGCAGTACTTC.

The chain uses TRBV7-9 and TRBJ2-7, with unresolved D. Germline V gene sequence: CDR1 SEHNR, CDR2 FQNEAQ (reference sequence). Trimming shortened V by 2 bases and J by 5 bases, and 19 bases separated the two germline ends. The CDR3 is 16 residues long. The CDR3 spells CASSLIETGGSHEQYF. Here the CDR3 DNA reads TGTGCCAGCAGCTTAATCGAGACCGGCGGTTCCCACGAGCAGTACTTC.